This TCR beta chain was obtained from a study of cytomegalovirus exposure and HLA in healthy donors (dated by TCRdb to 2016 to 2017). As for the study more broadly: In an earlier analysis of approximately 500 of the donors, 276 Gb of sequence data and approximately 100 million unique TCR beta sequences from 180 million or so T cells were reported. Approximately 300 gigabases of sequencing data and approximately 93 million unique TCR sequences were included in an early release covering 500 to 750 HLA-typed donors. The genetic ancestry cluster associated with self-reported Caucasian donors included approximately 85% of the 398 genotyped donors. The study was designed to test whether signatures of past pathogen exposure could be identified by cataloging public T cell receptors. The study profiled the T cell repertoires of approximately 700 subjects by immunosequencing and related them to cytomegalovirus serostatus. In addition to the first cohort of 500 to 850 subjects, a separate validation cohort of approximately 130 different subjects was used. To predict cytomegalovirus infection status, the study brought together high-throughput TCR immunosequencing, statistical association of individual TCRs with disease status, and machine learning. In a later analysis, previously published TCR beta repertoires from several hundred donors were re-analyzed and high-resolution HLA genotyping was added so that TCR occurrence patterns could be studied. Rather than drawing on any new phenotypic data, the later analysis identified candidate immune exposures from TCR beta sequences and the way those sequences occurred across donors. In an earlier analysis of roughly 580 of the donors, high-throughput TCR beta sequencing was used to judge whether each TCR beta V gene segment behaved as functional or pseudogenic. Donor age, sex, ethnicity and CMV serostatus were collected together with the repertoire data. In a later genetic analysis, genome-wide SNP genotypes for about 65% of the roughly 700 donors were used, and that subset was treated as a discovery cohort. Every repertoire in the discovery cohort had been generated on one and the same sequencing platform. Both class I and class II loci were covered by HLA typing, at four-digit resolution. Typing coverage differed by locus: A, B, C, DRB1 and DQB1 were typed in roughly 620-640 donors, DQA1 in 500 to 550, DPA1 in around 600, and DPB1 in 472. Roughly five DR-DQ haplotypes were handled as single units for association and clustering, since linkage in the cohort was strong. Across 300 to 400 genotyped donors of the cohort, an average of approximately 240,000 unique TCR beta nucleotide sequences per donor were sequenced, and roughly 20% of those sequences were non-productive.

As concerns this clone: What antigen it recognizes has not been identified. There are no base qualities to consult, and no much larger clone falls within one base.

The receptor library was made with the immunoSEQ multiplex PCR assay. A mixture of 60 forward primers for TCR Vbeta segments and 13 reverse primers for TCR Jbeta segments was used in the multiplex PCR. The CDR3 region of rearranged TCR beta genes was amplified from genomic DNA with a multiplex PCR assay. Amplified TCR beta libraries were sequenced as 87-base-pair reads on the Illumina HiSeq System. In the paper's pipeline: Across the 670 or so repertoires, a later analysis counted some 81 million unique TCR beta chains, roughly 11 million of which were shared by at least two donors. Raw reads were error-corrected and collapsed into unique sequences with a nearest-neighbor algorithm that merged closely related sequences to remove PCR and sequencing errors. V, D and J gene segments were assigned by aligning CDR3 sequences to IMGT reference sequences. For a sequence to be retained, at least a six-nucleotide match to both a V gene segment and a J gene segment was required. Rearrangements were called productive when the CDR3 lacked stop codons and stayed in frame with V and J; all others were non-productive. Following IMGT convention, CDR3 was defined as the stretch from the second conserved V-encoded cysteine up to the conserved J-encoded phenylalanine. The earlier analysis of fewer than 750 of the donors excluded sequences that lacked an unambiguous match to a single V gene segment. An earlier analysis of 587 of the donors called V segments functional above 56.7% productive rearrangements and segregating when the between-donor standard deviation exceeded 5%. A statistical classification framework was developed to diagnose cytomegalovirus status using the catalog of TCR beta chain sequences. A later analysis assigned V and J genes by comparing TCR nucleotide sequences with IMGT/GENE-DB human TR gene sequences. A later analysis assigned CDR3 sequences and most-parsimonious VDJ recombination scenarios with the TCRdist pipeline. In a later analysis, every TCR beta chain was defined by the combination of its CDR3 amino acid sequence and its V-gene family, and reads without a unique V-gene family were dropped. As a way to deal with suspected cross-contamination and a sequencing artifact, a later analysis dropped over 550 nucleotide sequences that were highly shared and had low generation probability. For each public chain, a later analysis derived a clonal expansion index from normalized ranks of inferred template counts within each repertoire. In a later analysis, generation probabilities were computed with a VDJ recombination model fitted to out-of-frame rearrangements, and the resulting probabilities were checked against IGoR. Hypergeometric tests were used in a later analysis to score TCR-TCR, TCR-HLA and TCR-CMV co-occurrence, with a repertoire-size bias correction applied to the TCR pairs. False discovery rates were estimated in a later analysis by permuting HLA or CMV assignments 20 times. In a later analysis, co-occurring TCRs were grouped with DBSCAN, and TCRdist sequence similarity was added when clustering was performed within HLA-allele-positive subsets. Repertoires with fewer than 30,000 or more than 120,000 public chains were left out of co-occurrence clustering, as were about five repertoires with anomalous nucleotide sharing. The table comes from immuneACCESS by way of TCRdb, which keeps in-frame sequences with V and J called. Part of the clones is missing from these tables; in studies checked, under half for an unresolved V gene and the rest for unknown reasons. The V and J calls and clone size come from that table; D and trimming were worked out from the DNA. This sample gives 150,000 to 200,000 clones in total; roughly 80% of them show up just once. The top ten constitute about 1.7% of the sample.

The cohort was made up of 500 to 800 healthy bone marrow donors. At the time of sampling, all cohort members were nominally healthy, though unrecorded immune exposures were likely present. The donor tested CMV seronegative, placing the donor among the 352 seronegative members of the cohort. A peripheral blood sample was collected from each donor, and TCR beta sequencing was performed on peripheral blood mononuclear cells. The Qiagen DNeasy Blood Extraction Kit was used to extract genomic DNA from the blood cell samples. CDR1 LGHNA and CDR2 YSLEER are derived from the germline V gene. The CDR3, from cysteine to phenylalanine, totals 17 residues. The retained sequence is limited to the CDR3, 51 bases, with the frame set at the first base. Germline trimming amounts to 1 base on V and 2 bases on J, with 10 as the count of junction bases outside the gene matches. What the research found in general, with its limitations: According to a later analysis, TCR association rates differed among HLA loci, with DRB1 alleles showing the most associated TCRs and HLA-C alleles showing the fewest. Because some donors lacked HLA typing at each locus, the association tests relied only on the typed subset. A total of 150 to 200 TCR beta chains were listed by the study as associated with cytomegalovirus. This cohort had only TCR beta chains sequenced, and the lack of alpha or paired-chain data limited which features could be detected. It was suggested by the authors that the approach could potentially be generalized to other disease states and immunological phenotypes. Broadly in line with IMGT annotations, most TCR beta V segments showed up in productive rearrangements about 87% or about 30% of the time in an earlier analysis of 587 of the donors. Because counts were too low, approximately 15 rarely observed V segments, including chromosome 9 orphons, were excluded from the earlier analysis of 587 of the donors. When HLA alleles, especially DR and DQ, strongly co-occurred, TCR associations were difficult to assign to individual alleles. A few of the identified cytomegalovirus-associated TCR beta chains were confirmed in vitro to be specific for cytomegalovirus antigens. Because the 87-base-pair reads could not distinguish some IMGT-functional V segments, including TRBV6-2 and TRBV6-3, those segments were excluded. According to a later analysis, most CMV-associated TCR beta chains appeared to be HLA-restricted, and the HLA associations seemed to be driven largely by CMV exposure. A later genetic analysis associated a missense DCLRE1C variant with V-gene and J-gene trimming of TCR beta chains, and an independent cohort replicated the association. Most TCR sequences were seen in very few donors, while some public TCRs were found in many individuals. In a later genetic analysis, fewer N-insertions in productive TCRs were reported among donors in an Asian-associated ancestry cluster than the roughly 640-donor mean. Specific HLA alleles were associated with roughly 16,000 TCR beta sequences at a false discovery rate of 0.05 in a later analysis. In both the original and validation cohorts, the classifier was reported to diagnose cytomegalovirus status with high specificity and sensitivity. A later analysis reported that several top co-occurrence clusters appeared linked to parvovirus B19, influenza, CMV and Epstein-Barr virus. A further reported finding was that TCR beta sequences accurately predicted the HLA-A and HLA-B alleles for most subjects in the first cohort. The only immune exposure information available for the cohort was CMV serostatus. Linkage disequilibrium might explain the correlated functional status among segregating V segments, but an unknown experimental factor could not be ruled out. A cluster of highly shared sequence variants was judged likely to represent a technical artifact of the sequencing pipeline. Presence/absence analyses assumed roughly uniform sequencing depth across donors, an assumption that may not hold. In a later analysis, HLA-associated TCR beta chains showed more clonal expansion and lower generation probabilities than non-associated chains that were equally common.

Sequenced input: PBMCs. The receptor comes from a woman younger than 30 in good health and CMV-seronegative. The V and J genes are TRBV4-3 and TRBJ2-7, with 8 bases aligning to TRBD2. The CDR3 amino acid sequence is: CASSQGFPGLVTYEQYF. The nucleotide sequence reads TGCGCCAGCAGCCAAGGGTTTCCGGGACTAGTAACCTACGAGCAGTACTTC.